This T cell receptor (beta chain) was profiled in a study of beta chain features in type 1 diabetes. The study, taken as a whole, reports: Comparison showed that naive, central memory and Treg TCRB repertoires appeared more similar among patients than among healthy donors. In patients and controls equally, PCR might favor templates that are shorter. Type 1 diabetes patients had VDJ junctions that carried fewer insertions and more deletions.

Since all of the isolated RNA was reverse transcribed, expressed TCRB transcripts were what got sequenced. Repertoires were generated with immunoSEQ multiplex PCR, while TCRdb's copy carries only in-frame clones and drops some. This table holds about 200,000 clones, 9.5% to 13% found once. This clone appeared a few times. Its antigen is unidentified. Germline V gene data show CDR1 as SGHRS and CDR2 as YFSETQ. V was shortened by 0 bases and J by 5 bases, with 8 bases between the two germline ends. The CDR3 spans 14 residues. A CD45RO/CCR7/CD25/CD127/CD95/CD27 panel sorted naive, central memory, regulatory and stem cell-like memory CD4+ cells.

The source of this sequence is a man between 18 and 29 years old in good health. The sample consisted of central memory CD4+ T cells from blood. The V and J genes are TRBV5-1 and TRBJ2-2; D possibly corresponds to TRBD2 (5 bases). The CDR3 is CASSLGSDTGELFF. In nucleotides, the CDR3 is TGCGCCAGCAGCTTGGGTAGCGATACCGGGGAGCTGTTTTTT.